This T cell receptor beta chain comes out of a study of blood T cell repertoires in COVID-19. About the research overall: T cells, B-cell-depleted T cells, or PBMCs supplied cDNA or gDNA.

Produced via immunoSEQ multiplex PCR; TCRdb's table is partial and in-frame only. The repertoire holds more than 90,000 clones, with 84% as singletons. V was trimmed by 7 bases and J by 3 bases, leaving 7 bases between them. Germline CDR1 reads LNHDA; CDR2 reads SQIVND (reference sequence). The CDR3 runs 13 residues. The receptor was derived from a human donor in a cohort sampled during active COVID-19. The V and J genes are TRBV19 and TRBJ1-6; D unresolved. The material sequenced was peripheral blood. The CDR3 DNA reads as TGTGCCAGTACAGGAAACTATAATTCACCCCTCCACTTT. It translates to CASTGNYNSPLHF.